This T cell receptor (beta chain) was captured in a study of T cell responses to AZD1222 COVID-19 vaccine. Findings and limits, study-wide: Most donors were white British and more were female, and clonal diversity was possibly underestimated. When two AZD1222 doses had been given, Spike-specific TCR breadth and depth rose. Only a handful of AZD1222 recipients, several in all, had baseline seropositivity.

This table comes from immunoSEQ multiplex PCR, and its TCRdb copy is limited to in-frame clones, with some not included. The data show 90,000 to 140,000 clones, 89% seen once. Details on this clone: Its antigen is undetermined.

This CDR3 contains 16 residues. In germline, CDR1 is SGHVS, CDR2 FNYEAQ. J gave up 2 bases and V 4 bases, and 4 bases lay outside the gene matches. Second doses were pooled across both intervals (about 4 or about 12 weeks). This rearrangement joins TRBV7-6 to TRBJ2-3; 12 nucleotides agree with TRBD2. The input for sequencing was peripheral blood, taken 28 days after the second AZD1222 dose. The clonotype comes from an adult who received the AZD1222 COVID-19 vaccine. The CDR3 nucleotides read TGTGCCAGCAGCTACAGACTAGCGGGAGTCACAGATACGCAGTATTTT. This translates into CASSYRLAGVTDTQYF.